The 21 T cell receptor beta chains listed next were all sequenced from one sample in a study of PD-1 blockade in classical Hodgkin lymphoma. All the patients suffered relapse after autologous stem cell transplantation, and brentuximab vedotin exposure differed. Starting with thawed PBMCs, CD4+ T cells were purified by magnetic negative selection. The table came from immunoSEQ multiplex PCR; TCRdb's copy has only in-frame clones and leaves some out. This repertoire shows 5,500 to 6,500 clones, 78% found once; its top ten account for around 3.3%. Sequenced here: CD4+ T cells from blood, sampled at baseline. Every receptor here comes from a human donor with classical Hodgkin lymphoma.

The chain joins TRBV10-3 to TRBJ1-4; 7 positions match TRBD1. Germline CDR1 ENHRY, CDR2 SYGVKD. This CDR3 is 13 amino acids long. J was trimmed by 4 bases and V by 10 bases; bases with no gene match: 6. CDR3 sequence reads: CASGTANNEKLFF. The DNA for the CDR3 is TGTGCCAGCGGGACAGCAAATAATGAAAAACTGTTTTTT.

The gene calls are TRBV7-8 and TRBJ2-1, with 14 bases lining up with TRBD2. J lost 10 bases, V lost 4 bases, and 9 bases had no gene match. This CDR3 comprises 16 residues. Germline V gives CDR1 SGHVS, CDR2 FQNEAQ. The CDR3 is CASSSLTSGGAREQFF. Here the CDR3 DNA reads TGTGCCAGCAGCTCCCTGACTAGCGGGGGGGCCAGGGAGCAGTTCTTC.

The CDR3 nucleotides read TGTGCCAGCAGCTTGGTTTATCAGGGCTCCTACGAGCAGTACTTC. It is translated as CASSLVYQGSYEQYF. V gene TRBV4-2 combines with J gene TRBJ2-7, with D possibly matching TRBD1 (5 bases). Germline loops: CDR1 LGHNA, CDR2 YNFKEQ. Deletions cut 5 bases from V and 0 bases from J, with 14 bases between. The CDR3 extends over 15 amino acids.

V is TRBV10-3 and J is TRBJ2-7, with D possibly TRBD1 on 5 matching bases. CDR1 and CDR2 (germline): ENHRY, SYGVKD. This CDR3 has 13 amino acids. V lost 6 bases, J lost 1 base, and 10 bases lay in between. The CDR3 sequence: CAISLTESYEQYF. The DNA for the CDR3 is TGTGCCATCAGCCTGACAGAATCCTACGAGCAGTACTTC.

V usage is TRBV4-3 and J usage is TRBJ2-4; 7 bases are shared with TRBD1. The J segment lost 8 bases and the V segment lost 3 bases, leaving 10 bases of the junction unmatched. The CDR3 covers 15 residues. Germline CDR1 LGHNA, CDR2 YSLEER. The CDR3 region is CASSHVPGQIDIQYF. CDR3 DNA sequence: TGCGCCAGCAGCCACGTACCGGGACAGATAGACATTCAGTACTTC.

The V call is TRBV11-1, the J call TRBJ2-3; TRBD2 is a possible D gene (5 bases). V lost 1 base and J 0 bases, leaving 8 bases between the germline ends. Per the germline V gene, CDR1 is SGHAT and CDR2 is FQDESV (reference sequence). The CDR3 runs to 15 residues. The CDR3 region has the DNA TGTGCCAGCAGCTTAGGGGGAGAAAGCACAGATACGCAGTATTTT. It yields the protein CASSLGGESTDTQYF.

This clone came up a few times. The rearrangement uses TRBV19 and TRBJ2-7; tentative D call: TRBD1 (6 bases). Trimming left V 6 bases short and J 2 bases short, with 14 bases between. The CDR3 loop spans 14 amino acids. Germline values: CDR1 LNHDA, CDR2 SQIVND (reference sequence). In DNA form, the CDR3 reads TGTGCCAGTAGAGAACAGGGTCGCGCCTACGAGCAGTACTTC. Its protein is CASREQGRAYEQYF.

The chain couples TRBV18 to TRBJ1-2; maybe TRBD1 (5 bases). Per the germline V gene, CDR1 is KGHSH and CDR2 is LQKENI. V lost 5 bases and J lost 1, with 20 bases in between. The CDR3 runs to 17 residues. CDR3 nucleotides: TGTGCCAGCTCAAAGCCCAGGCAGGGCGAGTTTAACTATGGCTACACCTTC. It codes for CASSKPRQGEFNYGYTF.

The V call is TRBV4-3, the J call TRBJ2-3; D is perhaps TRBD1 (5 bases). V lost 5 bases and J 0 bases, leaving 6 bases between the germline ends. This CDR3 contains 13 residues. Germline assignment: CDR1 LGHNA and CDR2 YSLEER. CDR3 nucleotides: TGCGCCAGCAGCGGGGCTAGCACAGATACGCAGTATTTT. Amino acids: CASSGASTDTQYF.

The chain couples TRBV14 to TRBJ2-3, with 8 bases matching TRBD1. The CDR3 totals 17 residues. V dropped 4 bases and J dropped 4; count of bases not matched to a gene: 13. Germline CDR1 reads SGHDN; CDR2 reads FVKESK. In DNA, the CDR3 is TGTGCCAGCAGCCCTCAAGGCAGGGGGCAGATTGCAGATACGCAGTATTTT. This encodes CASSPQGRGQIADTQYF.

The V call is TRBV28, the J call TRBJ2-6; D call uncertain. The V end lost 7 bases, the J end lost 4 bases, and 11 bases lay between the germline ends. Germline assignment: CDR1 MDHEN and CDR2 SYDVKM. The CDR3 contains 14 residues. Here the CDR3 reads CASIPASGANVLTF. CDR3 nucleotide sequence: TGTGCCAGCATCCCTGCGTCCGGGGCCAACGTCCTGACTTTC.

This chain links TRBV5-3 with TRBJ2-3; 10 bases are a match to TRBD2. TRBV5-3 is flagged as an ORF with uncertain function. J lost 2 bases, V lost 1 base, and 1 base had no gene match. This CDR3 comprises 15 residues. In DNA, the CDR3 is TGTGCCAGAAGCTTGACTAGCGGGAACACAGATACGCAGTATTTT. Protein sequence: CARSLTSGNTDTQYF.

V gene TRBV13 combines with J gene TRBJ2-1; D gene unclear. V gave up 5 bases and J gave up 8 bases, with 13 bases separating them. Germline V gives CDR1 PRHDT, CDR2 FYEKMQ (reference sequence). The CDR3 contains 13 residues. This chain's CDR3 is CASSPPNGDEQFF. In DNA form, the CDR3 reads TGTGCCAGCAGCCCCCCCAATGGCGATGAGCAGTTCTTC.

The chain is built from TRBV7-6 and TRBJ2-1, with D unresolved. The V end was cut by 5 bases, the J end by 7 bases, with 12 bases between. The CDR3 spans 13 residues. The germline CDR1 and CDR2 sequences are SGHVS and FNYEAQ. CDR3 residues: CASSLFAGNEQFF. CDR3 coding DNA: TGTGCCAGCAGCCTTTTCGCCGGAAATGAGCAGTTCTTC.

This clone has only a few counts. This chain uses TRBV27 with TRBJ1-1; D gene uncertain. Trimming removed 5 bases at V and 2 bases at J, with 9 bases between. CDR3 length: 13 residues. The germline CDR1 and CDR2 sequences are MNHEY and SMNVEV (reference sequence). The chain's CDR3 is CASSLLRNTEAFF. CDR3 nucleotides: TGTGCCAGCAGTCTTTTGAGAAACACTGAAGCTTTCTTT.

This clone was counted a single time. The genes are TRBV9 and TRBJ1-3; 8 bases fit TRBD1. Germline CDR1 is SGDLS and CDR2 is YYNGEE. The CDR3 covers 12 residues. CDR3 DNA sequence: TGTGCAGGACAGGGCCCTGGAAACACCATATATTTT. Amino acids: CAGQGPGNTIYF.

The chain combines TRBV6-6 with TRBJ1-4; no definite D call. The germline V gene has CDR1 MNHNY and CDR2 SVGAGI (reference sequence). The CDR3 extends over 10 amino acids. The ends were cut back, 10 bases at V and 11 bases at J, with 11 bases in the middle. The CDR3, as DNA: TGTGCCACCTGGTTGGGGAAACTGTTTTTT. It specifies CATWLGKLFF.

The V gene is TRBV6-5, the J gene TRBJ1-2, with D uncertain. Germline assignment: CDR1 MNHEY and CDR2 SVGAGI. The CDR3 is 15 amino acids. The germline V and J ends were trimmed by 2 bases and 1 base, with 11 bases remaining between them. CDR3 sequence reads: CASSYGLGINYGYTF. As DNA, the CDR3 is TGTGCCAGCAGTTACGGGCTGGGAATTAACTATGGCTACACCTTC.

The chain combines TRBV10-3 with TRBJ2-5, with 8 bases aligning to TRBD2. This CDR3 is built from 13 residues. Germline loops: CDR1 ENHRY, CDR2 SYGVKD. V dropped 11 bases and J dropped 10; count of bases not matched to a gene: 15. CDR3 in amino acids: CAVSGTSGGDQYF. CDR3 bases: TGTGCCGTCTCCGGTACTAGCGGCGGGGACCAGTACTTC.

The chain recombines TRBV5-1 with TRBJ2-1, with 9 bases lining up with TRBD2. Trimming removed 0 bases from V and 9 bases from J; junction bases left unmatched: 1. CDR1 SGHRS and CDR2 YFSETQ come from the germline V gene. The CDR3 runs 13 residues. CDR3 sequence: CASSLETSGEQFF. In nucleotides, the CDR3 is TGCGCCAGCAGCTTGGAGACTAGCGGTGAGCAGTTCTTC.

This clone appeared a single time. The rearrangement joins TRBV7-3 to TRBJ2-3; 14 bases align to TRBD2. The V segment lost 2 bases and the J segment 4 bases; nucleotides outside the gene matches: 2. The CDR3 has 16 residues. Germline V lookup: CDR1 SGHTA, CDR2 FQGTGA. For the CDR3, the DNA is TGTGCCAGCAGCTTACAGACTAGCGGGGGGGCAGATACGCAGTATTTT. It codes for CASSLQTSGGADTQYF.